Presented here are 22 T cell receptor beta chains from one specimen sequenced in a study of blood T cell repertoires in COVID-19. Measured with immunoSEQ multiplex PCR; TCRdb has only the in-frame clones, and not every one. The sample carries about 240,000 clones, about 82% recorded once. Material for sequencing was peripheral blood. The source is a woman aged 60-75 years with active or convalescent COVID-19.

The chain links TRBV19 to TRBJ1-4, with a possible D match to TRBD1 (6 bases). CDR1 and CDR2 (germline): LNHDA, SQIVND (reference sequence). V was trimmed by 3 bases and J by 8 bases, leaving 16 bases between them. This CDR3 contains 15 residues. DNA for the CDR3: TGTGCCAGTAGTATCAGCGTGGCAGGGGAAGAAAAACTGTTTTTT. Encoded protein: CASSISVAGEEKLFF.

This clone showed up just a few times. Other DNA sequences within the sample encode an identical CDR3. V and J are TRBV29-1 and TRBJ1-5, with D unresolved. The V gene lost 5 bases and the J gene lost 2 bases, with 13 bases spanning the gap. CDR3 length: 14 residues. CDR1 and CDR2 from the germline V gene are SQVTM and ANQGSEA. For the CDR3, the DNA is TGCAGCGTTAGGGCAGGAGCGGGCAATCAGCCCCAGCATTTT. Translating gives CSVRAGAGNQPQHF.

The chain is built from TRBV6-1 and TRBJ1-3; TRBD1 matches 9 bases. The CDR3 totals 17 residues. The V segment lost 2 bases and the J segment 0 bases; nucleotides outside the gene matches: 5. Germline V CDR1 and CDR2: MNHNS, SASEGT. This CDR3 reads CASSEWGTGISGNTIYF. The CDR3, as DNA: TGTGCCAGCAGTGAATGGGGGACAGGGATCTCTGGAAACACCATATATTTT.

The rearrangement links TRBV5-1 to TRBJ1-4, with D possibly TRBD1 on 5 matching bases. This CDR3 region has 11 residues. The V end was cut by 8 bases, the J end by 7 bases, with 9 bases between. Germline CDR1 SGHRS, CDR2 YFSETQ. The CDR3 loop is CASTDSEKLFF. CDR3 bases: TGCGCCAGTACCGACAGTGAAAAACTGTTTTTT.

The rearrangement joins TRBV7-8 to TRBJ2-2; 7 bases align to TRBD1. Germline values: CDR1 SGHVS, CDR2 FQNEAQ. This CDR3 is built from 15 residues. The V segment lost 4 bases and the J segment 0 bases; nucleotides outside the gene matches: 2. The CDR3 DNA follows: TGTGCCAGCAGCTGGCAGGGGGCGAACACCGGGGAGCTGTTTTTT. The encoded protein is CASSWQGANTGELFF.

The rearrangement joins TRBV23-1 to TRBJ1-1, with D unresolved. TRBV23-1 is flagged as an ORF with uncertain function. V dropped 0 bases and J dropped 0 bases, with 14 bases sitting between them. The length of the CDR3 is 17 residues. The chain's CDR3 is CASSQSRRASMNTEAFF. The CDR3 DNA reads TGCGCCAGCAGTCAATCGAGGAGGGCATCCATGAACACTGAAGCTTTCTTT.

This sequence joins TRBV7-2 and TRBJ2-2; 10 nucleotides line up with TRBD2. CDR3 length equals 16 residues. The J segment lost 6 bases and the V segment lost 0 bases, leaving 4 bases of the junction unmatched. CDR1 and CDR2 from the germline V gene are SGHTA and FQGNSA. In DNA, the CDR3 is TGTGCCAGCAGCTTAGCGCCTAGCGGGGGCGCCGGGGAGCTGTTTTTT. Its protein is CASSLAPSGGAGELFF.

V gene TRBV15 combines with J gene TRBJ2-5; 9 bases line up with TRBD2. This CDR3 is built from 17 residues. The ends lost 0 bases at V and 5 bases at J; junction bases unmatched: 10. The germline V gene has CDR1 LNHNV and CDR2 YYDKDF (reference sequence). CDR3 sequence: CATSRDLNSGRFETQYF. DNA for the CDR3: TGTGCCACCAGCAGAGATCTCAATAGCGGGAGATTCGAGACCCAGTACTTC.

J is TRBJ2-1 and V is TRBV29-1, with 11 bases aligning to TRBD2. Germline CDR1 SQVTM, CDR2 ANQGSEA. The junction had 7 bases not matched to a gene; V was cut back by 0 bases and J by 9 bases. The CDR3 is 15 residues long. The CDR3 loop reads CSVEDIAGGPGEQFF. The CDR3, as DNA: TGCAGCGTTGAAGACATAGCGGGAGGGCCCGGTGAGCAGTTCTTC.

The chain joins TRBV15 to TRBJ1-3, with 12 bases lining up with TRBD1. Germline CDR1 is LNHNV and CDR2 is YYDKDF (reference sequence). Unmatched junction bases numbered 16, after V lost 5 bases and J lost 8 bases. The CDR3 length is 18 residues. CDR3 region: CATSPGGGQGATPHTIYF. The CDR3 nucleotides are TGTGCCACCAGCCCCGGAGGGGGACAGGGGGCGACCCCCCACACCATATATTTT.

In its sample, this clone was seen once. The CDR3 DNA is TGTGCCAGCAGTTACTCGCGCAGGACACCGCAGTATTTT. This sequence encodes CASSYSRRTPQYF. This chain joins TRBV6-5 and TRBJ2-3, with a possible D match to TRBD1 (5 bases). This CDR3 contains 13 residues. Trimming left V 0 bases short and J 10 bases short, with 11 bases between. Per the germline V gene, CDR1 is MNHEY and CDR2 is SVGAGI.

This clone was observed many times. The DNA is omitted, as the CDR3 cannot be located on it reliably, and the CDR3 follows TCRdb's listing. This chain joins TRBV19 and TRBJ1-1; no DNA check was done on the table's D call, TRBD1. CDR1 is LNHDA, CDR2 SQIVND, per germline (reference sequence). The CDR3 length is 17 residues, termini included. The CDR3 is CASSSTFATGIGLESFF.

The chain has TRBV7-2 and TRBJ1-3; 7 bases are shared with TRBD1. CDR1 and CDR2 (germline): SGHTA, FQGNSA. The trim removed 5 bases at V and 0 bases at J, leaving 13 bases unmatched. This CDR3 comprises 18 residues. The CDR3 is CASSPRVVTGVSGNTIYF. CDR3 DNA: TGTGCCAGCAGCCCCCGCGTGGTCACAGGGGTCTCTGGAAACACCATATATTTT.

The chain employs TRBV10-3 and TRBJ2-5; 9 bases are shared with TRBD1. V shed 7 bases and J 3 bases; nucleotides not matched to a gene: 9. CDR3 length: 15 amino acids. The germline CDR1 and CDR2 sequences are ENHRY and SYGVKD. CDR3 DNA: TGTGCCATCAACCCGGGACAGGGTGCGAAAGAGACCCAGTACTTC. It codes for CAINPGQGAKETQYF.

Ten or more counts support this clone. The chain links TRBV2 to TRBJ2-3; 8 bases align to TRBD2. The CDR3 has 15 amino acids. Germline V gene lookup returns CDR1 SNHLY and CDR2 FYNNEI. The V gene end was trimmed by 7 bases and the J gene end by 2 bases; junction bases not matched to a gene: 8. CDR3 amino acids: CASTGPSGFTDTQYF. In DNA, the CDR3 is TGTGCCAGCACTGGCCCTAGCGGGTTCACAGATACGCAGTATTTT.

The chain links TRBV2 to TRBJ1-4; possible D gene TRBD1, 6 bases. The germline gives CDR1 SNHLY, CDR2 FYNNEI. This CDR3 comprises 15 residues. With 6 bases removed from V and 4 bases from J, the gap between germline ends came to 15 bases. CDR3 amino acids: CASSQNWDINEKLFF. In DNA, the CDR3 is TGTGCCAGCAGCCAGAATTGGGACATTAATGAAAAACTGTTTTTT.

This chain links TRBV27 with TRBJ2-1; 11 bases align to TRBD2. This CDR3 has 16 amino acids. Germline CDR1 and CDR2: MNHEY and SMNVEV (reference sequence). V was clipped by 5 bases and J by 4 bases; unmatched bases: 7. The CDR3 DNA is TGTGCCAGCAGTCACCGACTAGCGGGGCCGTACAATGAGCAGTTCTTC. Translation: CASSHRLAGPYNEQFF.

The chain has TRBV28 and TRBJ2-5, with TRBD2 matching 9 bases. Germline CDR1 is MDHEN and CDR2 is SYDVKM. The J segment lost 3 bases and the V segment lost 3 bases, leaving 14 bases of the junction unmatched. The CDR3 is 18 amino acids. In DNA, the CDR3 is TGTGCCAGCAGTTTGTACCCGGGACTAGCAAATTCTAAAGAGACCCAGTACTTC. Translated: CASSLYPGLANSKETQYF.

The rearrangement uses TRBV2 and TRBJ2-5; D is uncertain. V was clipped by 4 bases and J by 5 bases, with 17 bases between them. CDR1 is SNHLY, CDR2 FYNNEI, per germline. The CDR3 spans 15 residues. The CDR3: CASSAMGRYSETQYF. Written as DNA, the CDR3 is TGTGCCAGCAGTGCTATGGGCCGCTATTCGGAGACCCAGTACTTC.

This clone was observed once. CDR3 in DNA: TGTGCCAGCAGTGAGGGGTCTAGCGGGAGGTCTTACGAGCAGTACTTC. It codes for CASSEGSSGRSYEQYF. This sequence joins TRBV2 and TRBJ2-7, with 11 bases identical to TRBD2. CDR1 and CDR2 (germline): SNHLY, FYNNEI. This CDR3 has 16 amino acids. V shed 3 bases and J 4 bases; nucleotides not matched to a gene: 8.

The V gene is TRBV19, the J gene TRBJ2-1; 9 positions match TRBD1. CDR3 length equals 14 residues. J was trimmed by 7 bases and V by 10 bases; bases with no gene match: 11. Germline CDR1 LNHDA, CDR2 SQIVND (reference sequence). The CDR3 nucleotides read TGTGCCACCACCATACAGGGGGCGCGAAATGAGCAGTTCTTC. This encodes CATTIQGARNEQFF.

The chain uses TRBV30 and TRBJ1-1, with TRBD1 identical over 7 bases. This CDR3 has 12 residues. Germline V gene data show CDR1 as GTSNPN and CDR2 as SVGIG (reference sequence). The junction had 4 bases not matched to a gene; V was cut back by 0 bases and J by 9 bases. In DNA, the CDR3 is TGTGCCTGGAGTGTACAACAGGGGAAAGCTTTCTTT. It is translated as CAWSVQQGKAFF.